One and the same sample provided the 8 T cell receptor beta chains below, sequenced in a study of blood T cell repertoires in COVID-19. Clones were sequenced by immunoSEQ multiplex PCR, and TCRdb holds only the in-frame ones, with some missing. The sample lists about 400,000 clones, just over 85% occurring once. Specimen: peripheral blood. These receptor sequences come from a woman aged 25 to 39 with active or convalescent COVID-19.

The chain uses TRBV7-8 and TRBJ2-3, with 10 bases matching TRBD2. This CDR3 region has 16 residues. Germline CDR1 and CDR2: SGHVS and FQNEAQ. V shed 4 bases, J shed 5 bases, and the junction held 9 bases outside the gene matches. This CDR3 reads CASSSTGLATIDTQYF. The CDR3 DNA is TGTGCCAGCAGCTCCACGGGACTAGCGACTATAGATACGCAGTATTTT.

The V and J genes are TRBV10-1 and TRBJ2-1; 8 bases align to TRBD2. J gave up 12 bases and V 3 bases, and 16 bases lay outside the gene matches. This CDR3 spans 16 amino acids. From germline, CDR1 is WNHNN and CDR2 SYGVQD (reference sequence). The CDR3 nucleotides are TGCGCCAGCAGTGACGAAGGGACTAGTGCCCGCTGGGGGCAGTTCTTC. It specifies CASSDEGTSARWGQFF.

This chain links TRBV4-1 with TRBJ2-2; 8 positions agree with TRBD1. V trimming: 2 bases; J trimming: 5 bases; junction bases outside the gene matches: 7. This CDR3 has 16 amino acids. CDR1 and CDR2 (germline): MGHRA, YSYEKL. CDR3: CASSQITGGSTGELFF. The CDR3 coding sequence is TGCGCCAGCAGCCAAATAACAGGGGGGAGTACCGGGGAGCTGTTTTTT.

V and J are TRBV4-1 and TRBJ2-7; 7 bases are shared with TRBD1. The trim removed 3 bases at V and 5 bases at J, leaving 4 bases unmatched. The CDR3 covers 13 residues. CDR1 MGHRA and CDR2 YSYEKL come from the germline V gene. Here the CDR3 reads CASSQRQGDEQYF. CDR3 DNA sequence: TGCGCCAGCAGCCAGCGACAGGGCGACGAGCAGTACTTC.

This clone occurred once. V usage is TRBV10-3 and J usage is TRBJ2-1, with TRBD2 matching over 8 bases. The length of the CDR3 is 16 residues. Losses at the gene ends were 0 bases for V and 7 bases for J; bases not matched to a gene: 8. The V gene's germline CDR1 is ENHRY and CDR2 SYGVKD. The CDR3 sequence: CAISESSAGGWNEQFF. The CDR3 region has the DNA TGTGCCATCAGTGAGTCGTCGGCGGGGGGCTGGAATGAGCAGTTCTTC.

This chain uses TRBV27 with TRBJ2-1; D is perhaps TRBD1 (6 bases). The CDR3 is made up of 15 amino acids. The germline CDR1 and CDR2 sequences are MNHEY and SMNVEV (reference sequence). Deletions cut 3 bases from V and 0 bases from J, with 9 bases between. The DNA of the CDR3 is TGTGCCAGCAGTTTCCCAGGGGCCTCCTACAATGAGCAGTTCTTC. Its translation is CASSFPGASYNEQFF.

The chain couples TRBV25-1 to TRBJ2-1; 7 nucleotides line up with TRBD1. Germline V lookup: CDR1 MGHDK, CDR2 SYGVNS. This CDR3 has 15 residues. The junction had 10 bases not matched to a gene; V was cut back by 5 bases and J by 6 bases. CDR3 DNA: TGTGCCAGCAGTAGCTTGAGTTCAGGGGGCAATGAGCAGTTCTTC. Its protein product is CASSSLSSGGNEQFF.

This clone appeared a few times. V usage is TRBV2 and J usage is TRBJ2-7; TRBD2 matches 8 bases. Trimming removed 3 bases from V and 6 bases from J; junction bases left unmatched: 10. The CDR3 extends over 15 amino acids. The germline V gene encodes CDR1 SNHLY and CDR2 FYNNEI. The CDR3 bases are TGTGCCAGCAGTGAGGGCAGTGCGGGAGGTTCCGAGCAGTACTTC. Its translation: CASSEGSAGGSEQYF.